A selection of T cell receptor beta chains follows, all from one sample in a study of blood T cell repertoires in COVID-19. TCRdb keeps only in-frame clones here, not all; method: immunoSEQ multiplex PCR. The sample lists roughly 150,000 clones, 75% to 90% seen once, with 2.4% in the top ten. Sequencing used peripheral blood. The origin of the receptors is a woman in her seventies with acute or convalescent COVID-19. Both conserved end residues are part of each CDR3. Each record gives: CDR3 protein, CDR3 DNA, D gene, V gene, J gene, CDR3 length, clone size. A D gene is named only where the DNA matches it firmly. Clone size is shown for a subset of rows, as once, few, many or a class of expanded clone.

CASSPLRGGGRNEQFF	TGTGCCAGCTCCCCTTTGAGGGGCGGGGGGCGGAATGAGCAGTTCTTC	TRBD2	TRBV18	TRBJ2-1	16	.
CASRPGQATDTQYF	TGTGCCAGCAGGCCGGGACAGGCCACAGATACGCAGTATTTT	TRBD1	TRBV2	TRBJ2-3	14	.
CAISGERGTYEQYF	TGTGCCATCAGTGGCGAGCGGGGGACCTACGAGCAGTACTTC	TRBD2	TRBV10-3	TRBJ2-7	14	many
CASTTANYGYTF	TGTGCCAGCACGACAGCTAACTATGGCTACACCTTC	.	TRBV7-2	TRBJ1-2	12	.
CASSLVFSGVYNSPLHF	TGTGCCAGCAGCTTAGTTTTTTCGGGGGTCTATAATTCACCCCTCCACTTT	.	TRBV7-2	TRBJ1-6	17	.
CASSNGQGYQPQHF	TGTGCCAGCAGTAACGGACAGGGATATCAGCCCCAGCATTTT	TRBD1	TRBV6-5	TRBJ1-5	14	.
CASSLLAGGADTQYF	TGTGCCAGCAGCCTACTAGCGGGGGGGGCAGATACGCAGTATTTT	TRBD2	TRBV7-2	TRBJ2-3	15	.
CASSIDRGRGYTF	TGTGCCAGTAGTATTGACAGGGGGCGAGGCTACACCTTC	TRBD1	TRBV19	TRBJ1-2	13	.
CASSRTGRTLTDNSPLHF	TGTGCCAGCAGTCGTACTGGAAGGACACTAACAGATAATTCACCCCTCCACTTT	.	TRBV6-6	TRBJ1-6	18	.
CASSISAPETQYF	TGTGCCAGTAGTATCAGCGCCCCAGAGACCCAGTACTTC	.	TRBV19	TRBJ2-5	13	.
CASSGPRVGVGWGDEQFF	TGTGCCAGCAGTGGTCCCCGGGTAGGGGTGGGTTGGGGGGATGAGCAGTTCTTC	.	TRBV25-1	TRBJ2-1	18	.
CASSEALRQTRGHNSPLHF	TGTGCCAGCAGTGAAGCGCTTCGACAGACCCGTGGCCATAATTCACCCCTCCACTTT	.	TRBV6-1	TRBJ1-6	19	.
CASKPQGSQPQHF	TGTGCCAGTAAGCCCCAGGGGAGTCAGCCCCAGCATTTT	.	TRBV19	TRBJ1-5	13	once
CASRRGGGANEQFF	TGTGCCAGCCGGAGGGGCGGGGGGGCCAATGAGCAGTTCTTC	TRBD2	TRBV11-2	TRBJ2-1	14	.
CASSLVVGGNTEAFF	TGCGCCAGCAGCTTGGTTGTAGGAGGGAACACTGAAGCTTTCTTT	.	TRBV5-1	TRBJ1-1	15	.
CASSLPGGSTDTQYF	TGTGCCAGCAGTTTACCGGGGGGGAGCACAGATACGCAGTATTTT	TRBD2	TRBV3-1/TRBV3-2	TRBJ2-3	15	.
CASSMGRVRYTF	TGTGCCAGTAGTATGGGCAGGGTCCGCTACACCTTC	.	TRBV19	TRBJ1-2	12	.
CASSLQSNYGYTF	TGTGCCAGCAGTTTACAGTCTAACTATGGCTACACCTTC	.	TRBV12-3/TRBV12-4	TRBJ1-2	13	.
CASSFLSPQGDGYTF	TGTGCCAGCAGTTTTCTCTCGCCTCAGGGGGATGGCTACACCTTC	TRBD1	TRBV28	TRBJ1-2	15	.
CASRGVRTGELFF	TGTGCCAGCCGGGGGGTTAGAACCGGGGAGCTGTTTTTT	TRBD2	TRBV6-5	TRBJ2-2	13	.
CASMGQGAGTGELFF	TGTGCCAGCATGGGACAGGGGGCTGGCACCGGGGAGCTGTTTTTT	TRBD1	TRBV2	TRBJ2-2	15	.
CASSGGSTDTQYF	TGTGCCAGCTCCGGGGGGAGCACAGATACGCAGTATTTT	TRBD2	TRBV2	TRBJ2-3	13	.
CASSLGGQQEKLFF	TGCGCCAGCAGCTTAGGGGGACAACAGGAAAAACTGTTTTTT	.	TRBV5-1	TRBJ1-4	14	.
CASSLTLGTSGGRDTQYF	TGTGCCAGCAGCTTAACCCTCGGGACTAGCGGGGGACGAGATACGCAGTATTTT	TRBD2	TRBV7-8	TRBJ2-3	18	.
CASSKPTVGNTEAFF	TGTGCCAGTAGTAAACCGACAGTGGGGAACACTGAAGCTTTCTTT	.	TRBV19	TRBJ1-1	15	once
CASSTTGGRNSPLHF	TGTGCCAGCAGCACGACAGGGGGCAGGAATTCACCCCTCCACTTT	TRBD1	TRBV6-5	TRBJ1-6	15	once
CASKTLGTGGYTGELFF	TGTGCCAGCAAAACCCTCGGGACAGGGGGCTACACCGGGGAGCTGTTTTTT	TRBD1	TRBV27	TRBJ2-2	17	.